This TCR beta chain was observed in a study of early T cells in non-severe SARS-CoV-2 infection. The study's findings and limits: Anti-spike CD8 responses were favored in VDJdb matching, and private and CD4 specificities were missed.

Unique molecular identifiers (one per individual cDNA molecule) were attached. MiXCR, applied by TCRdb to the 5' RACE reads, yields one record per CDR3 protein. The table records approximately 38,000 distinct CDR3 sequences, more than 4% of them present only once. This clonotype came up a few times. The antigen remains undetermined. The sequenced material came from whole blood. This TCR derives from an adult who was a healthcare worker with PCR-confirmed SARS-CoV-2 infection or an uninfected control (not recorded which).

CDR3 DNA: TGTGCCAGCAGCCACCCTTTTTTGGACGAGCAGTACTTC. It encodes CASSHPFLDEQYF. The chain couples TRBV7-9 to TRBJ2-7; no reliable D call. V was cut by 5 bases and J by 5 bases, with 13 bases left in between. Germline V gene sequence: CDR1 SEHNR, CDR2 FQNEAQ (reference sequence). This CDR3 is 13 amino acids long.